This T cell receptor (beta chain) was documented in a study of T cells in Graves' hyperthyroidism and ophthalmopathy. Findings of the study overall: Ophthalmopathy, which appeared later, was predicted by the model a median approximately 6.7 months before onset. Peripheral blood also featured most of the thyroid clonotypes expanded above 0.001.

Each diagnosis was grounded in clinical symptoms, serum thyroxine and TRAb, thyroid ultrasound, and orbital computed tomography. In regard to this clonotype: The antigen remains undetermined.

With 3 bases removed from V and 10 bases from J, the gap between germline ends came to 10 bases. Germline V CDR1 and CDR2: SGHAT, FQNNGV. The CDR3 consists of 13 residues. The TCR beta CDR3 regions underwent amplification using RNA transcripts as the source. The primer set for the first-round RT-PCR of the TCR CDR3 was HTBI. One entry per CDR3 protein results from TCRdb running MiXCR on the multiplex PCR reads. The profile shows 660,000 or so distinct CDR3 sequences, about 45% of them singletons. The sequenced sample was peripheral blood or thyroid tissue (not recorded which). The chain employs TRBV11-2 and TRBJ1-6, with D possibly matching TRBD1 (6 bases). This clonotype was sampled from an adult man with Graves' disease, either hyperthyroidism or ophthalmopathy (not recorded which). CDR3 amino acids: CASSLAGESPLHF. The CDR3 DNA reads as TGTGCCAGCAGCTTGGCAGGGGAATCACCCCTCCACTTT.